The rows below give T cell receptor beta chains drawn from one sample of a study of T cells in Graves' hyperthyroidism and ophthalmopathy. TCRdb used MiXCR to reprocess the multiplex PCR reads, holding one entry per CDR3 protein. The data hold 500,000 to 800,000 distinct CDR3 sequences, with about 14% observed a single time. Sequencing was done on a sample of blood. Receptors originate from a woman aged 45-60 years with Graves' ophthalmopathy. Each CDR3 is given with its conserved first and last residue. The D gene is left open where the match is weak. A row's size may be missing; if present it is once, few, many or a size class.

CDR3 protein | CDR3 DNA | D gene | clone size | J gene | V gene
CASSPSRQNSPLHF | TGTGCCAGCAGCCCTTCCAGACAGAATTCACCCCTCCACTTT | . | many | TRBJ1-6 | TRBV7-9
CSVNGLAGENEQFF | TGCAGCGTCAATGGACTAGCGGGAGAGAATGAGCAGTTCTTC | TRBD2 | many | TRBJ2-1 | TRBV29-1
CASSSTQGGGTEAFF | TGCGCCAGCAGCTCAACGCAGGGGGGAGGTACTGAAGCTTTCTTT | TRBD1 | . | TRBJ1-1 | TRBV5-1
CASSRTGFQPQHF | TGTGCCAGCTCAAGGACAGGGTTCCAGCCCCAGCATTTT | TRBD1 | many | TRBJ1-5 | TRBV18
CASSPAGLLTDTQYF | TGTGCCAGCAGCCCCGCGGGCCTCCTCACAGATACGCAGTATTTT | . | few | TRBJ2-3 | TRBV7-9
CASSLGEGAGTEAFF | TGTGCCAGCAGCTTAGGGGAGGGGGCTGGAACTGAAGCTTTCTTT | TRBD1 | many | TRBJ1-1 | TRBV13
CAWSEAGEQYF | TGTGCCTGGAGTGAGGCGGGCGAGCAGTACTTC | . | many | TRBJ2-7 | TRBV30
CASSPPGLAIDEQFF | TGTGCCAGCAGTCCCCCGGGACTAGCGATCGATGAGCAGTTCTTC | TRBD2 | . | TRBJ2-1 | TRBV28
CATSSDSNYGYTF | TGTGCCACCAGTTCTGACAGTAACTATGGCTACACCTTC | . | many | TRBJ1-2 | TRBV24-1
CASSLSPDRGYEQYF | TGTGCCAGCAGCTTAAGCCCGGACAGGGGCTACGAGCAGTACTTC | TRBD1 | many | TRBJ2-7 | TRBV7-2
CASSIANSIVGTQYF | TGTGCCAGTAGTATCGCTAACAGCATTGTGGGGACCCAGTACTTC | . | . | TRBJ2-5 | TRBV19
CATSRFTSGTYNEQFF | TGTGCCACCAGCCGCTTTACTAGCGGGACCTACAATGAGCAGTTCTTC | TRBD2 | few | TRBJ2-1 | TRBV24-1
CASSLGLTSGSGDTQYF | TGTGCCAGCAGCTTAGGTCTGACTAGCGGCTCCGGAGATACGCAGTATTTT | TRBD2 | . | TRBJ2-3 | TRBV13
CASSTIDSLGSGNTGELFF | TGTGCCAGCAGTACCATAGACAGTCTCGGGAGCGGGAACACCGGGGAGCTGTTTTTT | . | many | TRBJ2-2 | TRBV27
CASSQAVTGEYEQYF | TGTGCCAGCAGCCAAGCGGTGACAGGGGAATACGAGCAGTACTTC | TRBD1 | few | TRBJ2-7 | TRBV3-1
CASSPTGLRNSGRGSYEQYF | TGTGCCAGCAGCCCAACCGGGTTGAGAAATAGCGGGAGAGGCTCCTACGAGCAGTACTTC | TRBD2 | . | TRBJ2-7 | TRBV7-9
CASSLGVISGSAAKNIQYF | TGTGCCAGCAGCTTAGGGGTTATTAGCGGGAGTGCGGCCAAAAACATTCAGTACTTC | TRBD2 | . | TRBJ2-4 | TRBV7-8
CASSEYEGGTEAFF | TGTGCCAGCAGTGAATATGAGGGTGGCACTGAAGCTTTCTTT | . | . | TRBJ1-1 | TRBV25-1
CAWSGDRGNEQYF | TGTGCCTGGAGTGGGGACAGGGGAAACGAGCAGTACTTC | TRBD1 | few | TRBJ2-7 | TRBV30
CASSTLGGDTQYF | TGCGCCAGTTCGACCCTGGGAGGAGATACGCAGTATTTT | . | few | TRBJ2-3 | TRBV10-2
CATSDLRTGGEAQYF | TGTGCCACCAGTGATCTCCGGACAGGGGGAGAGGCCCAGTACTTC | TRBD1 | . | TRBJ2-5 | TRBV24-1
CASSLSATNTGELFF | TGTGCCAGCAGTTTATCTGCAACGAACACCGGGGAGCTGTTTTTT | . | many | TRBJ2-2 | TRBV12-3/TRBV12-4
CASSIPGAEAFF | TGTGCCAGTAGTATTCCTGGCGCTGAAGCTTTCTTT | . | . | TRBJ1-1 | TRBV19
CASRLGGGYTF | TGTGCCAGCAGACTAGGGGGTGGCTACACCTTC | . | . | TRBJ1-2 | TRBV11-2
CASRGGPYEQYF | TGTGCCAGCAGGGGGGGGCCCTACGAGCAGTACTTC | . | many | TRBJ2-7 | TRBV7-2
CSARGGQGNYGYTF | TGCAGTGCTAGAGGGGGACAGGGAAACTATGGCTACACCTTC | TRBD1 | many | TRBJ1-2 | TRBV20-1
CAWSVLRAAGELFF | TGTGCCTGGAGTGTATTACGGGCCGCCGGGGAGCTGTTTTTT | . | many | TRBJ2-2 | TRBV30
CASSLEGPGRLEKLFF | TGTGCCAGCAGCTTAGAAGGGCCGGGGAGATTGGAAAAACTGTTTTTT | . | many | TRBJ1-4 | TRBV7-9
CASSQVSASTNEKLFF | TGTGCCAGCAGCCAAGTAAGCGCCTCAACTAATGAAAAACTGTTTTTT | . | many | TRBJ1-4 | TRBV4-2
CASSLEAAGQRQFF | TGTGCCAGCAGCTTAGAAGCCGCGGGACAAAGGCAGTTCTTC | . | many | TRBJ2-1 | TRBV7-2
CASSYKAGQVNTGELFF | TGTGCCAGCAGTTACAAGGCCGGACAGGTGAACACCGGGGAGCTGTTTTTT | TRBD1 | many | TRBJ2-2 | TRBV6-1
CASSRRGGYSYNEQFF | TGTGCCAGCAGCCGACGGGGGGGTTACTCCTACAATGAGCAGTTCTTC | TRBD2 | many | TRBJ2-1 | TRBV7-8
CASSYGTAVQETQYF | TGTGCCAGCAGTTACGGTACGGCGGTCCAAGAGACCCAGTACTTC | . | many | TRBJ2-5 | TRBV6-1
CASSSGSVRETQYF | TGTGCCAGCAGTAGCGGGAGCGTGAGAGAGACCCAGTACTTC | TRBD2 | many | TRBJ2-5 | TRBV6-2/TRBV6-3
CASSKGLAGGISYNEQFF | TGTGCCAGTAGTAAGGGACTAGCGGGAGGTATCTCCTACAATGAGCAGTTCTTC | TRBD2 | . | TRBJ2-1 | TRBV19
CASSFWGTRNTGELFF | TGTGCCAGCAGCTTTTGGGGGACTCGAAACACCGGGGAGCTGTTTTTT | . | many | TRBJ2-2 | TRBV7-9
CASSLALAGGYEQFF | TGCGCCAGCAGCTTGGCCCTAGCGGGAGGATATGAGCAGTTCTTC | TRBD2 | many | TRBJ2-1 | TRBV5-1
CASSQTSGGADTQYF | TGTGCCAGCAGCCAAACTAGCGGCGGGGCAGATACGCAGTATTTT | TRBD2 | many | TRBJ2-3 | TRBV12-3/TRBV12-4
CASSELRRINYEQYF | TGTGCCAGCAGTGAACTCAGGAGGATCAACTACGAGCAGTACTTC | . | many | TRBJ2-7 | TRBV2
CASSSSGSLFEQYF | TGTGCCAGCAGCTCAAGCGGGAGTCTCTTCGAGCAGTACTTC | TRBD2 | many | TRBJ2-7 | TRBV28
CASSARTDYNEQFF | TGTGCCAGCAGTGCAAGGACAGATTACAATGAGCAGTTCTTC | . | . | TRBJ2-1 | TRBV6-1
CASSQGASMMNTEAFF | TGTGCCAGCAGCCAAGGTGCTTCCATGATGAACACTGAAGCTTTCTTT | . | . | TRBJ1-1 | TRBV4-2
CASRDPGNNEKLFF | TGTGCCAGCAGGGATCCCGGTAATAATGAAAAACTGTTTTTT | . | . | TRBJ1-4 | TRBV28
CSASFGSPDTGELFF | TGCAGTGCTAGTTTCGGGAGCCCCGACACCGGGGAGCTGTTTTTT | . | . | TRBJ2-2 | TRBV20-1
CASTPLLTGTEAFF | TGCGCCAGCACCCCCCTCCTTACCGGGACTGAAGCTTTCTTT | . | . | TRBJ1-1 | TRBV4-3
CAWSQGTLYSNQPQHF | TGTGCCTGGAGTCAGGGGACCTTATATAGCAATCAGCCCCAGCATTTT | . | many | TRBJ1-5 | TRBV30
CASSRQVSEQFF | TGTGCCAGCTCAAGACAGGTTTCTGAGCAGTTCTTC | . | many | TRBJ2-1 | TRBV18
CASSPGRAVRVEQFF | TGTGCCAGCAGCCCAGGAAGGGCTGTCCGTGTTGAGCAGTTCTTC | . | many | TRBJ2-1 | TRBV7-2
CASSTRDRGVNTEAFF | TGTGCCAGCAGCACCCGGGACAGGGGTGTGAACACTGAAGCTTTCTTT | TRBD1 | few | TRBJ1-1 | TRBV7-9
CSASSETEAFF | TGCAGTGCTAGTTCGGAAACTGAAGCTTTCTTT | . | many | TRBJ1-1 | TRBV20-1
CATSRTLSDTIYF | TGTGCCACCAGCAGAACCCTATCGGACACCATATATTTT | . | . | TRBJ1-3 | TRBV15
CASSLPWGGRALPYNEQFF | TGTGCCAGCAGCTTACCGTGGGGCGGGAGGGCCTTGCCCTACAATGAGCAGTTCTTC | TRBD2 | few | TRBJ2-1 | TRBV13
CASSPAGAGNEQFF | TGTGCCAGTAGTCCGGCGGGGGCCGGCAATGAGCAGTTCTTC | . | . | TRBJ2-1 | TRBV19